One sample yielded the 21 T cell receptor beta chains listed below, sequenced in a study of lymphopenia after photon versus proton radiotherapy (dated by TCRdb to between 2017 and 2020). Library preparation used the immunoSEQ multiplex PCR assay. In TCRdb, the immuneACCESS table is reduced to in-frame sequences with V and J assigned. These tables do not hold every clone; where another copy was compared, an unresolved V gene accounts for under half, and the others remain unexplained. Present in this sample are around 66,000 clones, approximately 86% of which were seen just once. The ten largest clones add up to roughly 2.3% of the sample. This specimen was peripheral blood, taken from a patient treated with photon-based radiotherapy. These receptors all come from a man in his forties or fifties with gastric cancer.

This chain links TRBV6-1 with TRBJ2-7; D is undetermined. Deletions cut 2 bases from V and 0 bases from J, with 11 bases between. Germline loops: CDR1 MNHNS, CDR2 SASEGT. This CDR3 is 15 amino acids long. CDR3 sequence: CASSEMGIPSYEQYF. The CDR3 nucleotides are TGTGCCAGCAGTGAAATGGGTATCCCCTCCTACGAGCAGTACTTC.

J is TRBJ1-2 and V is TRBV5-1; D remains unclear. The length of the CDR3 is 14 residues. Looked up from germline, CDR1 is SGHRS and CDR2 is YFSETQ. With 4 bases removed from V and 13 bases from J, the gap between germline ends came to 23 bases. CDR3 nucleotide sequence: TGCGCCAGCAGCGTATCACCGGACTCCTCCTACCCCACCTTC. This translates into CASSVSPDSSYPTF.

This clone showed up just once. CDR3 sequence (DNA): TGCGCCAGCAGCCAAGGACTCATTACAGGGACTGGAAACACCATATATTTT. Its protein is CASSQGLITGTGNTIYF. The genes are TRBV4-1 and TRBJ1-3; D is possibly TRBD1 (6 bases). V was trimmed by 1 base and J by 2 bases, leaving 15 bases between them. This CDR3 spans 17 amino acids. Germline CDR1 and CDR2: MGHRA and YSYEKL.

The J gene is TRBJ1-2, the V gene TRBV30; unclear D gene. V was trimmed by 0 bases and J by 2 bases, leaving 7 bases between them. Germline V gene sequence: CDR1 GTSNPN, CDR2 SVGIG (reference sequence). The CDR3 is 13 residues long. The CDR3 loop is CAWSVRHNYGYTF. The CDR3 bases are TGTGCCTGGAGTGTAAGACACAACTATGGCTACACCTTC.

This clone was picked up one time. The chain links TRBV27 to TRBJ1-1; no clear D. CDR1 MNHEY and CDR2 SMNVEV come from the germline V gene (reference sequence). This CDR3 contains 13 residues. V lost 6 bases and J 0 bases, leaving 8 bases between the germline ends. This CDR3 is CASSFGLNTEAFF. DNA for the CDR3: TGTGCCAGCAGCTTCGGACTGAACACTGAAGCTTTCTTT.

This clone was seen more than once but under ten times. The V call is TRBV2, the J call TRBJ2-1, with D perhaps TRBD2 (6 bases). The CDR3 extends over 13 amino acids. V lost 6 bases to trimming and J lost 10 bases, with 16 bases between them. Per germline, CDR1 SNHLY and CDR2 FYNNEI. The CDR3: CASSRFGGGEQFF. The DNA for the CDR3 is TGTGCCAGCAGCCGTTTCGGGGGAGGAGAGCAGTTCTTC. The full variable domain, its missing parts supplied by reference TRBV2 and TRBJ2-1, is EPEVTQTPSHQVTQMGQEVILRCVPISNHLYFYWYRQILGQKVEFLVSFYNNEISEKSEIFDDQFSVERPDGSNFTLKIRSTKLEDSAMYFCASSRFGGGEQFFGPGTRLTVL.

J is TRBJ2-6 and V is TRBV5-6; tentatively, D is TRBD1 (6 bases). The CDR3 runs to 18 residues. V was trimmed by 1 base and J by 4 bases, leaving 18 bases between them. Germline-derived CDR1 and CDR2 are SGHDT and YYEEEE. The CDR3 bases are TGTGCCAGCAGCTTGTTCAGGGGCCCTACCGTAGGGGCCAACGTCCTGACTTTC. This codes for CASSLFRGPTVGANVLTF.

V gene TRBV11-3 combines with J gene TRBJ2-3; 9 positions agree with TRBD1. Trimming took 1 base from V and 3 from J; bases not matched to a gene: 5. The CDR3 runs to 16 residues. The germline CDR1 and CDR2 sequences are SGHNT and YENEEA. The CDR3 loop is CASSLGDRVMTDTQYF. DNA for the CDR3: TGTGCCAGCAGCTTAGGGGACAGGGTCATGACAGATACGCAGTATTTT.

This clone came up once. The chain links TRBV7-9 to TRBJ1-2, with unresolved D. The CDR3 is 12 residues long. Trimming pared 7 bases from V and 3 bases from J, leaving 9 bases between. Per germline, CDR1 SEHNR and CDR2 FQNEAQ (reference sequence). CDR3 in amino acids: CASTPGDYGYTF. In DNA, the CDR3 is TGTGCCAGCACCCCCGGAGACTATGGCTACACCTTC.

In DNA form, the CDR3 reads TGTGCCAGCAGCCCGACAGGGCCCTTGGGAGCTTTCTTT. Its translation is CASSPTGPLGAFF. The chain recombines TRBV11-2 with TRBJ1-1; TRBD1 agrees at 7 bases. Germline values: CDR1 SGHAT, CDR2 FQNNGV. There are 13 residues in the CDR3. Unmatched junction bases numbered 10, after V lost 5 bases and J lost 10 bases. Supplemented by reference TRBV11-2 and TRBJ1-1, the full variable domain reads EAGVAQSPRYKIIEKRQSVAFWCNPISGHATLYWYQQILGQGPKLLIQFQNNGVVDDSQLPKDRFSAERLKGVDSTLKIQPAKLEDSAVYLCASSPTGPLGAFFGQGTRLTVV.

This sequence joins TRBV5-6 and TRBJ1-2; D gene unclear. From germline, CDR1 is SGHDT and CDR2 YYEEEE. Trimming took off 1 base at V and 6 bases at J, with 13 bases between the two ends. This CDR3 has 14 amino acids. CDR3 sequence reads: CASSLLADSNGYTF. The CDR3, as DNA: TGTGCCAGCAGCTTGCTGGCCGATTCAAATGGCTACACCTTC.

This clone has just one count. The chain combines TRBV29-1 with TRBJ2-1, with D possibly being TRBD1 (6 bases). This CDR3 region has 11 residues. Germline CDR1 reads SQVTM; CDR2 reads ANQGSEA. This CDR3 reads CTGEGYNEQFF. CDR3 DNA: TGCACAGGGGAAGGGTACAATGAGCAGTTCTTC.

This chain links TRBV19 with TRBJ1-4; D perhaps matches TRBD1 (5 bases). V lost 1 base and J 0 bases, leaving 12 bases between the germline ends. Germline assignment: CDR1 LNHDA and CDR2 SQIVND (reference sequence). The CDR3 has 17 amino acids. The CDR3 nucleotides are TGTGCCAGTAGTATAGGCCCAACGACAGCAACTAATGAAAAACTGTTTTTT. Translating it yields CASSIGPTTATNEKLFF.

This chain joins TRBV6-5 and TRBJ1-2; the D gene is possibly TRBD1 (6 bases). V dropped 2 bases and J dropped 6 bases, with 13 bases sitting between them. The CDR3 loop spans 14 amino acids. In germline, CDR1 is MNHEY, CDR2 SVGAGI. CDR3 sequence: CASSYPQGGDGYTF. The CDR3 DNA reads as TGTGCCAGCAGTTACCCACAGGGTGGAGATGGCTACACCTTC.

This chain joins TRBV6-5 and TRBJ1-1; TRBD1 is a possible D gene (6 bases). V lost 6 bases, J lost 6 bases, and 14 bases lay in between. The CDR3 sequence is 13 residues long. Germline CDR1 reads MNHEY; CDR2 reads SVGAGI. The CDR3 protein is CASSQTGTAEAFF. DNA of the CDR3: TGTGCCAGCAGCCAAACAGGGACCGCTGAAGCTTTCTTT.

The chain couples TRBV7-3 to TRBJ2-1, with D maybe TRBD2 (6 bases). The CDR3 loop spans 13 amino acids. Germline V CDR1 and CDR2: SGHTA, FQGTGA. V was shortened by 5 bases and J by 8 bases, with 13 bases between the two germline ends. This CDR3 is CASSDRVADEQFF. The CDR3 DNA sequence: TGTGCCAGCAGCGACCGGGTAGCGGATGAGCAGTTCTTC.

The chain employs TRBV5-1 and TRBJ2-2; D gene ambiguous. This CDR3 has 14 residues. The ends were cut back, 0 bases at V and 1 base at J, with 4 bases in the middle. Looked up from germline, CDR1 is SGHRS and CDR2 is YFSETQ. This chain's CDR3 is CASSLGRNTGELFF. The DNA of the CDR3 is TGCGCCAGCAGCTTGGGTAGGAACACCGGGGAGCTGTTTTTT.

As regards this clone: Other DNA sequences in this sample translate to the same CDR3. J is TRBJ2-3 and V is TRBV9, with 15 bases fitting TRBD2. Germline V gene lookup returns CDR1 SGDLS and CDR2 YYNGEE. The CDR3 spans 15 residues. Trimming removed 3 bases from V and 4 bases from J; junction bases left unmatched: 0. CDR3 residues: CASSGTSGGADTQYF. In DNA, the CDR3 is TGTGCCAGCAGCGGGACTAGCGGGGGGGCAGATACGCAGTATTTT.

This clone was detected a few times. The chain recombines TRBV4-2 with TRBJ2-3; D uncertain. This CDR3 has 12 residues. V lost 3 bases and J 6 bases, leaving 7 bases between the germline ends. From germline, CDR1 is LGHNA and CDR2 YNFKEQ. The CDR3 DNA is TGTGCCAGCAGCCAGACCCCGGATACGCAGTATTTT. It codes for CASSQTPDTQYF.

V gene TRBV7-2 combines with J gene TRBJ2-1, with 7 positions matching TRBD1. V gave up 5 bases and J gave up 0 bases; unmatched junction bases: 7. This CDR3 is built from 16 residues. Looked up from germline, CDR1 is SGHTA and CDR2 is FQGNSA. CDR3 region: CASSPGDRSSYNEQFF. Here the CDR3 DNA reads TGTGCCAGCAGCCCCGGGGACAGAAGCTCCTACAATGAGCAGTTCTTC.

This clone was counted between two and nine times. V and J are TRBV5-1 and TRBJ1-6, with TRBD1 as a possible D gene (5 bases). CDR3 length: 15 residues. In germline, CDR1 is SGHRS, CDR2 YFSETQ. The V end was cut by 0 bases, the J end by 6 bases, with 10 bases between. The CDR3 sequence is CASSLASGSNSPLHF. The CDR3 nucleotides read TGCGCCAGCAGCTTGGCTTCAGGGTCTAATTCACCCCTCCACTTT.